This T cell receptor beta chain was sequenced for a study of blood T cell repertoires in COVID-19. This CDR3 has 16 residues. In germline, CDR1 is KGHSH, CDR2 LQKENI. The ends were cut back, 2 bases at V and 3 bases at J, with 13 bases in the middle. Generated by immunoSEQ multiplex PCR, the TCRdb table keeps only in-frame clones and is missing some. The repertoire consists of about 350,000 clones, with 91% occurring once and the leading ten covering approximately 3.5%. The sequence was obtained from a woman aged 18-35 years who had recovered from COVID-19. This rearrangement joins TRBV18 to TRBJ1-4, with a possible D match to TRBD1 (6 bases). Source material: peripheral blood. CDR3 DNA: TGTGCCAGCTCACCATCGGGACCAGGGGCTAATGAAAAACTGTTTTTT. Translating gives CASSPSGPGANEKLFF. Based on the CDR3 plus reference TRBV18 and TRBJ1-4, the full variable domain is NAGVMQNPRHLVRRRGQEARLRCSPMKGHSHVYWYRQLPEEGLKFMVYLQKENIIDESGMPKERFSAEFPKEGPSILRIQQVVRGDSAAYFCASSPSGPGANEKLFFGSGTQLSVL.